This TCR beta chain was recorded in a study of OX40 agonist ivuxolimab in advanced cancers. Per the germline V gene, CDR1 is LNHDA and CDR2 is SQIVND (reference sequence). The ends were cut back, 1 base at V and 5 bases at J, with 3 bases in the middle. The CDR3 loop spans 12 amino acids. Sequenced by immunoSEQ multiplex PCR; TCRdb stores in-frame clones only, minus some. The table includes roughly 46,000 clones, approximately 91% detected once. V and J are TRBV19 and TRBJ1-3, with D hard to call. This clonotype was sampled from an adult with an advanced solid tumor such as melanoma, head and neck, liver or kidney cancer. This specimen consisted of CD4+ or CD8+ T cells sorted from blood, obtained in a trial of the OX40 agonist ivuxolimab. The CDR3 sequence: CASSIARNTIYF. DNA for the CDR3: TGTGCCAGTAGTATAGCAAGAAACACCATATATTTT.